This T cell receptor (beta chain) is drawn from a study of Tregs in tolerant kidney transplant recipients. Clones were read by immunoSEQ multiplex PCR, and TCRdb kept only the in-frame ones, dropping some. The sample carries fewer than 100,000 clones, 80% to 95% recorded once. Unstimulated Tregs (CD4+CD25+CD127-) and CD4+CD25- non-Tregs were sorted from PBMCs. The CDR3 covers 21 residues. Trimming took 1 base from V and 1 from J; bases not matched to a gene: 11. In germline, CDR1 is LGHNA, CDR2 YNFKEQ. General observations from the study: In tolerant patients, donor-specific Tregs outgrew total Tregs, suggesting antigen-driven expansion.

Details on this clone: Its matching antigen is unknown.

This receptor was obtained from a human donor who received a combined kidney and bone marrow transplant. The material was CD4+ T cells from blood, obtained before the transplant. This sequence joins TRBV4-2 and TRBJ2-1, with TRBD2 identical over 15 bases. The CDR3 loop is CASSQGRVGLAGGVSYNEQFF. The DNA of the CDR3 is TGTGCCAGCAGCCAAGGAAGGGTGGGACTAGCGGGAGGCGTATCCTACAATGAGCAGTTCTTC.